This T cell receptor beta chain came from a study of identifying expanded T cells in peripheral blood. Study findings and constraints: Differentially abundant clones: 0.95 to 1.5 between replicates, around 16 at two to three weeks, roughly 18 at four.

About this clone: Its antigen is not identified.

CDR1 and CDR2 (germline): SQVTM, ANQGSEA. This CDR3 contains 14 residues. Unmatched junction bases numbered 7, after V lost 6 bases and J lost 0 bases. Healthy donors had no documented immune events, such as infections, while sampled. TCRdb's copy holds only in-frame clones and misses some; the assay was immunoSEQ multiplex PCR. The sample carries approximately 94,000 clones, about 87% recorded once. The V and J genes are TRBV29-1 and TRBJ1-1; the match to TRBD1 covers 7 bases. This clonotype originated in a person between 18 and 75 years old in good health. The source material was blood. CDR3 sequence (DNA): TGCAGCGTGGAGGGACAGACTATGAACACTGAAGCTTTCTTT. Its translation: CSVEGQTMNTEAFF.